The next 32 T cell receptor beta chains were all read from a single sample in a study of cytomegalovirus exposure and HLA in healthy donors. A multiplex PCR was run with 60 Vbeta primers and 13 Jbeta primers. Generated by immunoSEQ multiplex PCR, the TCRdb table keeps only in-frame clones and is missing some. The sample has about 180,000 clones, over 70% seen once. The sequenced sample was PBMCs. These receptors all come from a woman in her twenties or thirties in good health and CMV-seronegative.

The chain links TRBV13 to TRBJ2-1; possibly TRBD2 for D (5 bases). The CDR3 totals 16 residues. Germline assignment: CDR1 PRHDT and CDR2 FYEKMQ (reference sequence). V was cut by 4 bases and J by 0 bases, with 13 bases left in between. CDR3 residues: CASSSSPGYSYNEQFF. The DNA for the CDR3 is TGTGCCAGCAGCTCATCTCCGGGATACTCCTACAATGAGCAGTTCTTC.

This chain links TRBV19 with TRBJ2-3, with D unclear. The CDR3 is 13 amino acids. Germline V gene data show CDR1 as LNHDA and CDR2 as SQIVND (reference sequence). Between the trimmed V and J ends, which lost 10 bases and 0 bases, there was a span of 11 bases. CDR3 amino acids: CATTVDSTDTQYF. CDR3 coding DNA: TGTGCCACGACTGTAGATAGCACAGATACGCAGTATTTT.

The CDR3 sequence: CASSPNMNTEAFF. The CDR3 bases are TGTGCCAGCAGTCCCAACATGAACACTGAAGCTTTCTTT. This chain joins TRBV27 and TRBJ1-1; D is unresolved. The germline V gene has CDR1 MNHEY and CDR2 SMNVEV (reference sequence). The CDR3 is 13 residues long. V was cut by 5 bases and J by 0 bases, with 7 bases left in between.

This clone was seen only once. The rearrangement joins TRBV6-1 to TRBJ1-4, with 8 positions matching TRBD1. V shed 6 bases, J shed 8 bases, and the junction held 11 bases outside the gene matches. This CDR3 contains 15 residues. Germline loops: CDR1 MNHNS, CDR2 SASEGT. The CDR3 region is CASRVGQGGREKLFF. Here the CDR3 DNA reads TGTGCCAGCAGGGTCGGACAGGGAGGGCGGGAAAAACTGTTTTTT.

The chain links TRBV30 to TRBJ2-2, with 10 bases that match TRBD1. Germline values: CDR1 GTSNPN, CDR2 SVGIG (reference sequence). Trimming cost V 2 bases and J 6 bases; bases outside gene matches: 15. This CDR3 has 18 amino acids. CDR3: CAWSMDNPGQGIPGELFF. CDR3 DNA sequence: TGTGCCTGGAGTATGGATAATCCGGGACAGGGGATTCCCGGGGAGCTGTTTTTT.

The chain combines TRBV6-6 with TRBJ2-5; D is unresolved. The CDR3 is 14 residues long. The germline CDR1 and CDR2 sequences are MNHNY and SVGAGI (reference sequence). Trimming took 3 bases from V and 2 from J, leaving 10 bases between them. CDR3: CASSYSLVQETQYF. CDR3 DNA: TGTGCCAGCAGTTATTCACTCGTTCAAGAGACCCAGTACTTC.

This clone was counted once. This sequence joins TRBV7-9 and TRBJ1-2; possibly TRBD1 for D (5 bases). The CDR3 length is 15 residues. Trimming stripped 2 bases from V and 1 base from J, with 11 bases between. Per germline, CDR1 SEHNR and CDR2 FQNEAQ (reference sequence). The CDR3 bases are TGTGCCAGCAGCTTAACCGATCAGGGTAACTATGGCTACACCTTC. Residues: CASSLTDQGNYGYTF.

The V call is TRBV9, the J call TRBJ1-2, with a weak D call TRBD1 (5 bases). This CDR3 contains 17 residues. Trimming stripped 4 bases from V and 3 bases from J, with 22 bases between. Germline loops: CDR1 SGDLS, CDR2 YYNGEE. Here the CDR3 reads CASSPESRWGGDYGYTF. The CDR3 DNA reads as TGTGCCAGCAGCCCCGAAAGTCGGTGGGGCGGAGACTATGGCTACACCTTC.

DNA of the CDR3: TGTGCCAGTAGTACAGCCGGAGGGTCTAACTATGGCTACACCTTC. As protein: CASSTAGGSNYGYTF. The J gene is TRBJ1-2, the V gene TRBV19; D not resolved. Germline assignment: CDR1 LNHDA and CDR2 SQIVND (reference sequence). This CDR3 is built from 15 residues. V lost 4 bases and J lost 0, with 12 bases in between.

The rearrangement links TRBV21-1 to TRBJ2-7; the D call in the table, TRBD1, was not verified against the DNA. TRBV21-1 is deemed a pseudogene. The CDR3 is 16 residues long. Here the CDR3 reads CASRTTRGQKSYEQYF. CDR3 nucleotide sequence: TGTGCCAGCAGAACCACTCGGGGACAGAAGTCCTACGAGCAGTACTTC.

The chain joins TRBV18 to TRBJ2-3; D might be TRBD2 (5 bases). The V end was cut by 4 bases, the J end by 5 bases, with 19 bases between. This CDR3 has 16 amino acids. Germline CDR1 and CDR2: KGHSH and LQKENI. CDR3 sequence: CASSRDIGGRGDTQYF. As DNA, the CDR3 is TGTGCCAGCTCACGGGATATAGGAGGCCGGGGAGATACGCAGTATTTT.

J is TRBJ1-1 and V is TRBV5-1; D ambiguous. The CDR3 length is 15 residues. The V end lost 0 bases, the J end lost 0 bases, and 9 bases lay between the germline ends. The germline V gene encodes CDR1 SGHRS and CDR2 YFSETQ. The CDR3 bases are TGCGCCAGCAGCTTGGTTCCGGGGATGAACACTGAAGCTTTCTTT. Its translation: CASSLVPGMNTEAFF.

This chain joins TRBV6-5 and TRBJ2-6, with TRBD1 matching over 7 bases. Germline trimming cut 7 bases from V and 2 bases from J; bases unmatched to any gene: 5. CDR3 length: 15 amino acids. CDR1 and CDR2 (germline): MNHEY, SVGAGI. The CDR3 region has the DNA TGTGCCAGCAAACCAGACAGGGCTGGGGCCAACGTCCTGACTTTC. It yields the protein CASKPDRAGANVLTF.

This chain joins TRBV5-6 and TRBJ2-7, with a possible D match to TRBD2 (6 bases). The CDR3 is 14 amino acids. The germline V and J ends were trimmed by 3 bases and 5 bases, with 15 bases remaining between them. Per germline, CDR1 SGHDT and CDR2 YYEEEE. CDR3 DNA sequence: TGTGCCAGCAGCTATCTTAGGGGAGGCAACGAGCAGTACTTC. This codes for CASSYLRGGNEQYF. Full variable domain (rest looked up from reference TRBV5-6 and TRBJ2-7): DAGVTQSPTHLIKTRGQQVTLRCSPKSGHDTVSWYQQALGQGPQFIFQYYEEEERQRGNFPDRFSGHQFPNYSSELNVNALLLGDSALYLCASSYLRGGNEQYFGPGTRLTVT.

This sequence joins TRBV6-1 and TRBJ2-2; 8 bases fit TRBD1. V shed 2 bases and J 3 bases; nucleotides not matched to a gene: 2. Germline assignment: CDR1 MNHNS and CDR2 SASEGT. The CDR3 loop spans 15 amino acids. CDR3 in amino acids: CASSEQGADTGELFF. CDR3 nucleotides: TGTGCCAGCAGTGAACAGGGGGCGGACACCGGGGAGCTGTTTTTT.

This clone was seen only a few times. Compared with germline, one end of the junction differs, possibly owing to a read error. The CDR3 here is CASSSGQLYSSPLHF. The CDR3 nucleotides read TGTGCCAGCAGCTCCGGACAGCTTTATAGTTCACCCCTCCACTTT. The V gene is TRBV7-2, the J gene TRBJ1-6, with D possibly being TRBD1 (6 bases). This CDR3 is built from 15 residues. Germline-derived CDR1 and CDR2 are SGHTA and FQGNSA. The variable domain in full, completed from reference TRBV7-2 and TRBJ1-6, reads GAGVSQSPSNKVTEKGKDVELRCDPISGHTALYWYRQSLGQGLEFLIYFQGNSAPDKSGLPSDRFSAERTGGSVSTLTIQRTQQEDSAVYLCASSSGQLYSSPLHFGNGTRLTVT.

This clone came up a few times. The rearrangement links TRBV28 to TRBJ1-2; 8 nucleotides align to TRBD1. J gave up 8 bases and V 6 bases, and 8 bases lay outside the gene matches. The CDR3 extends over 13 amino acids. Per germline, CDR1 MDHEN and CDR2 SYDVKM. CDR3 amino acids: CASSLSAGGGYTF. CDR3 in DNA: TGTGCCAGCAGCTTGAGCGCAGGGGGCGGCTACACCTTC.

The chain joins TRBV7-6 to TRBJ2-3; possible D gene TRBD2, 7 bases. V was shortened by 5 bases and J by 4 bases, with 13 bases between the two germline ends. The CDR3 consists of 14 residues. CDR1 SGHVS and CDR2 FNYEAQ come from the germline V gene. CDR3 sequence: CASSLRGGPDTQYF. Here the CDR3 DNA reads TGTGCCAGCAGCCTCCGCGGGGGCCCAGATACGCAGTATTTT.

This clone occurred a few times. The genes are TRBV6-5 and TRBJ2-7; tentatively, D is TRBD1 (5 bases). The CDR3 loop spans 14 amino acids. Trimming shortened V by 4 bases and J by 2 bases, and 12 bases separated the two germline ends. CDR1 MNHEY and CDR2 SVGAGI come from the germline V gene. This CDR3 is CASSFRTNTYEQYF. DNA for the CDR3: TGTGCCAGCAGTTTCCGGACAAACACCTACGAGCAGTACTTC.

This rearrangement joins TRBV7-6 to TRBJ2-1; TRBD2 aligns across 7 bases. Germline V gene sequence: CDR1 SGHVS, CDR2 FNYEAQ. This CDR3 is 15 amino acids long. The V segment lost 3 bases and the J segment 3 bases; nucleotides outside the gene matches: 5. The CDR3 DNA sequence: TGTGCCAGCAGCTTTAGCGGGCTGAGCTACAATGAGCAGTTCTTC. Protein sequence: CASSFSGLSYNEQFF.

This chain uses TRBV9 with TRBJ1-2; possibly TRBD1 for D (5 bases). This CDR3 is 11 amino acids long. The germline V gene has CDR1 SGDLS and CDR2 YYNGEE. Deletions cut 9 bases from V and 7 bases from J, with 13 bases between. The DNA of the CDR3 is TGTGCCACCGTCGGAGGGGCTGGCTACACCTTC. This gives the protein CATVGGAGYTF.

The chain uses TRBV19 and TRBJ2-1; tentative D call: TRBD1 (6 bases). CDR1 and CDR2 from the germline V gene are LNHDA and SQIVND (reference sequence). The V end was cut by 3 bases, the J end by 4 bases, with 13 bases between. The CDR3 runs to 15 residues. The CDR3 DNA follows: TGTGCCAGTAGTATCCAGCAGGGGTTGTACAATGAGCAGTTCTTC. Amino acids: CASSIQQGLYNEQFF.

Only a few counts were recorded for this clone. The genes are TRBV9 and TRBJ2-1, with 13 bases matching TRBD2. Germline-derived CDR1 and CDR2 are SGDLS and YYNGEE. With V trimmed by 3 bases and J by 4 bases, 7 bases remained unmatched. This CDR3 has 17 residues. CDR3 nucleotide sequence: TGTGCCAGCAGCGCACGACTAGCGGGAGGTGGGTACAATGAGCAGTTCTTC. Protein: CASSARLAGGGYNEQFF.

V is TRBV9 and J is TRBJ2-3; D is unresolved. V was shortened by 6 bases and J by 0 bases, with 14 bases between the two germline ends. Germline CDR1 SGDLS, CDR2 YYNGEE. The CDR3 is made up of 15 amino acids. The CDR3, as DNA: TGTGCCAGCAACGTTCGCGGCGGAAGCACAGATACGCAGTATTTT. Residues: CASNVRGGSTDTQYF.

On this clone itself: The identical CDR3 is also encoded by other nucleotide sequences in the sample. This chain joins TRBV28 and TRBJ2-7; no clear D gene. The CDR3 runs 12 residues. Germline CDR1 reads MDHEN; CDR2 reads SYDVKM. Trimming stripped 5 bases from V and 0 bases from J, with 5 bases between. CDR3 in amino acids: CASSPSSYEQYF. CDR3 sequence (DNA): TGTGCCAGCAGTCCCAGCTCCTACGAGCAGTACTTC.

This clone was counted a few times. The chain's CDR3 is CASSVDRVSEAFF. As DNA, the CDR3 is TGCGCCAGCAGTGTGGACAGGGTCTCTGAAGCTTTCTTT. The rearrangement links TRBV10-2 to TRBJ1-1; the match to TRBD1 covers 8 bases. After removal of 4 bases from V and 6 bases from J, the junction contained 4 bases not matched to a gene. Germline V lookup: CDR1 WSHSY, CDR2 SAAADI. The CDR3 is made up of 13 amino acids.

This clone has a single count. Distinct nucleotide sequences in the sample also encode this CDR3. V and J are TRBV29-1 and TRBJ2-5, with D perhaps matching TRBD2 (7 bases). The germline V and J ends were trimmed by 7 bases and 5 bases, with 11 bases remaining between them. This CDR3 spans 11 amino acids. CDR1 and CDR2 (germline): SQVTM, ANQGSEA. CDR3 sequence: CSAGEGETQYF. As DNA, the CDR3 is TGCAGCGCAGGGGAGGGGGAGACCCAGTACTTC.

The chain combines TRBV18 with TRBJ2-7; the match to TRBD1 covers 8 bases. Trimming cost V 5 bases and J 2 bases; bases outside gene matches: 8. The CDR3 is 15 amino acids. Germline values: CDR1 KGHSH, CDR2 LQKENI. The CDR3 coding sequence is TGTGCCAGCTCAGCGTGGACAGGGAAAACCTACGAGCAGTACTTC. This translates into CASSAWTGKTYEQYF.

This rearrangement joins TRBV19 to TRBJ1-2, with 12 bases matching TRBD1. The CDR3 contains 18 residues. Germline assignment: CDR1 LNHDA and CDR2 SQIVND (reference sequence). J was trimmed by 4 bases and V by 6 bases; bases with no gene match: 15. The CDR3 region is CASRRTGTGGRRGYGYTF. In DNA, the CDR3 is TGTGCCAGTAGGCGTACCGGGACAGGGGGCCGGCGGGGCTATGGCTACACCTTC.

The J gene is TRBJ2-3, the V gene TRBV2; 9 nucleotides agree with TRBD2. CDR1 is SNHLY and CDR2 is FYNNEI in the germline V gene. Trimming cost V 8 bases and J 2 bases; bases outside gene matches: 8. This CDR3 region has 15 residues. CDR3 in amino acids: CASFSTSGPTDTQYF. The CDR3 DNA reads as TGTGCCAGCTTTTCGACTAGCGGACCCACAGATACGCAGTATTTT.

The chain recombines TRBV28 with TRBJ2-6; tentatively, D is TRBD1 (6 bases). Germline CDR1 and CDR2: MDHEN and SYDVKM. V was clipped by 1 base and J by 3 bases, with 7 bases between them. This CDR3 has 15 residues. CDR3 nucleotide sequence: TGTGCCAGCAGTTTATACAGGGTTGGGGCCAACGTCCTGACTTTC. Its protein product is CASSLYRVGANVLTF.

The chain employs TRBV29-1 and TRBJ2-1; 7 bases fit TRBD1. Germline lookup yields CDR1 SQVTM and CDR2 ANQGSEA. The V gene end was trimmed by 2 bases and the J gene end by 2 bases; junction bases not matched to a gene: 9. The CDR3 length is 16 residues. The CDR3 DNA is TGCAGCGTTGAAATGTCTGAGACAGGGCCCTACAATGAGCAGTTCTTC. It translates to CSVEMSETGPYNEQFF.